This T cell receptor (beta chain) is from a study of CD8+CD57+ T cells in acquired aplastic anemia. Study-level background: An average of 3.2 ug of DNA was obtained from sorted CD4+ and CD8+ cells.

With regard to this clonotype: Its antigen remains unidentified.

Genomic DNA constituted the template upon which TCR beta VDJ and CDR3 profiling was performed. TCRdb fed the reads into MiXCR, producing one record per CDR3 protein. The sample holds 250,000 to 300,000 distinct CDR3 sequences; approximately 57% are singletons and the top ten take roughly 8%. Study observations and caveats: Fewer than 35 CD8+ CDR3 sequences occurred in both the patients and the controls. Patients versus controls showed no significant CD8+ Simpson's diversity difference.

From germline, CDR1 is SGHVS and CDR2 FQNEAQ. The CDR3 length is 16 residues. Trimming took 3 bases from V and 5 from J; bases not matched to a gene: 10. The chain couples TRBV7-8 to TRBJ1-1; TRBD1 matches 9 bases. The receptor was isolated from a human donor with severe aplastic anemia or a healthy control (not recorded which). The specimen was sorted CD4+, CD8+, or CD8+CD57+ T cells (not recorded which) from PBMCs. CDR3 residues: CASSFNRDRARTEAFF. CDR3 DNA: TGTGCCAGCAGCTTCAACCGGGACAGGGCGAGGACTGAAGCTTTCTTT.